The rows below give T cell receptor beta chains drawn from one sample of a study of blood T cell repertoires in COVID-19. Assay: immunoSEQ multiplex PCR; the TCRdb copy retains only in-frame clones and omits some. The sample lists 140,000 to 150,000 clones, around 89% seen once, with approximately 1.3% in the top ten. The sequenced sample was PBMCs or T cells enriched from blood (not recorded which). Receptors were obtained from a woman in her twenties or thirties with acute COVID-19. CDR3s include the opening cysteine and the closing phenylalanine or tryptophan. The order of the fields is D gene, J gene, clone size, V gene, CDR3 length, CDR3 DNA, CDR3 protein. The D gene is left open where the match is weak. Where a row states a size, it is once, few, many or the class of an expanded clone; other rows omit it.

d_call: TRBD1; j_call: TRBJ1-2; clone_size: -; v_call: TRBV9; cdr3_length: 15; cdr3_nt: TGTGCCAGCAGCGTAGCAGGACAGGGAAGCTATGGCTACACCTTC; cdr3_aa: CASSVAGQGSYGYTF
d_call: TRBD1; j_call: TRBJ2-5; clone_size: -; v_call: TRBV6-5; cdr3_length: 16; cdr3_nt: TGTGCCAGCAGTTATCTTCGGACAGGGGGTTACGAGACCCAGTACTTC; cdr3_aa: CASSYLRTGGYETQYF
d_call: -; j_call: TRBJ1-1; clone_size: -; v_call: TRBV4-1; cdr3_length: 14; cdr3_nt: TGCGCCAGCAGCCCCGGGGATTCGAGGGTTGAAGCTTTCTTT; cdr3_aa: CASSPGDSRVEAFF
d_call: TRBD1; j_call: TRBJ1-5; clone_size: -; v_call: TRBV28; cdr3_length: 12; cdr3_nt: TGTGCCGCTCGGACAGGGATTCAGCCCCAGCATTTT; cdr3_aa: CAARTGIQPQHF
d_call: -; j_call: TRBJ2-7; clone_size: -; v_call: TRBV9; cdr3_length: 13; cdr3_nt: TGTGCCAGCTCAGACGGGGTGTCCTACGAGCAGTACTTC; cdr3_aa: CASSDGVSYEQYF
d_call: -; j_call: TRBJ2-2; clone_size: -; v_call: TRBV5-1; cdr3_length: 19; cdr3_nt: TGCGCCAGCAGCCCCCCTGGGACAGGGCTAGCGGGAGAGACCGGGGAGCTGTTTTTT; cdr3_aa: CASSPPGTGLAGETGELFF
d_call: TRBD2; j_call: TRBJ2-7; clone_size: -; v_call: TRBV7-2; cdr3_length: 15; cdr3_nt: TGTGCCAGCAGCTTAGATCCTAGCGGGAGCTTTGAGCAGTACTTC; cdr3_aa: CASSLDPSGSFEQYF
d_call: TRBD2; j_call: TRBJ2-1; clone_size: -; v_call: TRBV5-1; cdr3_length: 20; cdr3_nt: TGCGCCAGCAGCTTGGGTCTCCCGGGACTAGCGGGTAGCTCCTACAATGAGCAGTTCTTC; cdr3_aa: CASSLGLPGLAGSSYNEQFF
d_call: -; j_call: TRBJ2-6; clone_size: -; v_call: TRBV6-2/TRBV6-3; cdr3_length: 19; cdr3_nt: TGTGCCAGCAGCCCGCACTCCGGGACACGGACCGCCGGGGCCAACGTCCTGACTTTC; cdr3_aa: CASSPHSGTRTAGANVLTF
d_call: TRBD2; j_call: TRBJ2-1; clone_size: few; v_call: TRBV7-3; cdr3_length: 16; cdr3_nt: TGTGCCAGCAGCTTAGGTGGCAGCGGGAACTACAATGAGCAGTTCTTC; cdr3_aa: CASSLGGSGNYNEQFF
d_call: -; j_call: TRBJ2-1; clone_size: -; v_call: TRBV9; cdr3_length: 14; cdr3_nt: TGTGCCAGCAGCGTAGAGGCGGGTAACAATGAGCAGTTCTTC; cdr3_aa: CASSVEAGNNEQFF
d_call: TRBD1; j_call: TRBJ1-1; clone_size: -; v_call: TRBV27; cdr3_length: 15; cdr3_nt: TGTGCCAGCAGTCTTCTCGGGACAGGAAACACTGAAGCTTTCTTT; cdr3_aa: CASSLLGTGNTEAFF
d_call: -; j_call: TRBJ2-3; clone_size: -; v_call: TRBV7-8; cdr3_length: 16; cdr3_nt: TGTGCCAGCAGCGCGTTTATGTGGGAGGATGGGGATACGCAGTATTTT; cdr3_aa: CASSAFMWEDGDTQYF
d_call: -; j_call: TRBJ1-2; clone_size: -; v_call: TRBV28; cdr3_length: 16; cdr3_nt: TGTGCCAGCAGTTTTCTCCAAGCAGGAAAATTCACAGACTACACCTTC; cdr3_aa: CASSFLQAGKFTDYTF
d_call: -; j_call: TRBJ2-1; clone_size: once; v_call: TRBV4-3; cdr3_length: 13; cdr3_nt: TGCGCCAGCAGCCGCGGACAGATCAATGAGCAGTTCTTC; cdr3_aa: CASSRGQINEQFF
d_call: TRBD1; j_call: TRBJ1-2; clone_size: -; v_call: TRBV6-6; cdr3_length: 15; cdr3_nt: TGTGCCAGCAGTTACTCGGACAGGGGACATGGAGGCTACACCTTC; cdr3_aa: CASSYSDRGHGGYTF
d_call: TRBD1; j_call: TRBJ1-1; clone_size: few; v_call: TRBV19; cdr3_length: 15; cdr3_nt: TGTGCCAGTAGTAGAACAGGGGTGGGGGGCACTGAAGCTTTCTTT; cdr3_aa: CASSRTGVGGTEAFF
d_call: -; j_call: TRBJ2-1; clone_size: -; v_call: TRBV27; cdr3_length: 14; cdr3_nt: TGTGCCAGCAGTTTGTCCGGGAACTACAATGAGCAGTTCTTC; cdr3_aa: CASSLSGNYNEQFF
d_call: TRBD1; j_call: TRBJ1-5; clone_size: -; v_call: TRBV27; cdr3_length: 17; cdr3_nt: TGTGCCAGCAGTTTATCTGGAGGACAGGGAGACAATCAGCCCCAGCATTTT; cdr3_aa: CASSLSGGQGDNQPQHF
d_call: -; j_call: TRBJ2-5; clone_size: -; v_call: TRBV18; cdr3_length: 15; cdr3_nt: TGTGCCAGCTCACCAGGGTCGCAGGGCCAAGAGACCCAGTACTTC; cdr3_aa: CASSPGSQGQETQYF
d_call: -; j_call: TRBJ1-5; clone_size: -; v_call: TRBV4-3; cdr3_length: 17; cdr3_nt: TGCGCCAGCAGCCAAGATTCAACAGGGACGGGCAATCAGCCCCAGCATTTT; cdr3_aa: CASSQDSTGTGNQPQHF
d_call: -; j_call: TRBJ2-2; clone_size: -; v_call: TRBV6-5; cdr3_length: 16; cdr3_nt: TGTGCCAGCAGTTACTCGATGCAGGGTGACACCGGGGAGCTGTTTTTT; cdr3_aa: CASSYSMQGDTGELFF
d_call: TRBD2; j_call: TRBJ2-7; clone_size: -; v_call: TRBV28; cdr3_length: 16; cdr3_nt: TGTGCCAGCAGTTCCGTGGGGACTAGCGGGAGTTACGAGCAGTACTTC; cdr3_aa: CASSSVGTSGSYEQYF
d_call: TRBD1; j_call: TRBJ1-1; clone_size: -; v_call: TRBV5-1; cdr3_length: 14; cdr3_nt: TGCGCCAGCAGGCCGGGACAGGGGCTCACTGAAGCTTTCTTT; cdr3_aa: CASRPGQGLTEAFF
d_call: -; j_call: TRBJ1-1; clone_size: -; v_call: TRBV2; cdr3_length: 13; cdr3_nt: TGTGCCAGCAAAGTACAGACGAACACTGAAGCTTTCTTT; cdr3_aa: CASKVQTNTEAFF
d_call: -; j_call: TRBJ2-2; clone_size: once; v_call: TRBV24-1; cdr3_length: 15; cdr3_nt: TGTGCCACCAGTGATTTGCAATCGGACACCGGGGAGCTGTTTTTT; cdr3_aa: CATSDLQSDTGELFF
d_call: TRBD1; j_call: TRBJ2-5; clone_size: once; v_call: TRBV6-5; cdr3_length: 15; cdr3_nt: TGTGCCAGCAGTAGTACTTGGACAGGGCAAGAGACCCAGTACTTC; cdr3_aa: CASSSTWTGQETQYF
d_call: -; j_call: TRBJ1-1; clone_size: -; v_call: TRBV6-2/TRBV6-3; cdr3_length: 13; cdr3_nt: TGTGCCAGCAGTTACGGAGGGTACACTGAAGCTTTCTTT; cdr3_aa: CASSYGGYTEAFF
d_call: -; j_call: TRBJ2-1; clone_size: -; v_call: TRBV7-3; cdr3_length: 13; cdr3_nt: TGTGCCAGCAGCTTAGGGTTACAGGGCCAGCAGTTCTTC; cdr3_aa: CASSLGLQGQQFF
d_call: -; j_call: TRBJ1-1; clone_size: -; v_call: TRBV2; cdr3_length: 13; cdr3_nt: TGTGCCACCTCGGACAGCAGGAACACTGAAGCTTTCTTT; cdr3_aa: CATSDSRNTEAFF
d_call: -; j_call: TRBJ2-1; clone_size: -; v_call: TRBV7-2; cdr3_length: 15; cdr3_nt: TGTGCCAGCACCCTAACTAGTTCGTCCTACAATGAGCAGTTCTTC; cdr3_aa: CASTLTSSSYNEQFF
d_call: -; j_call: TRBJ1-2; clone_size: -; v_call: TRBV10-3; cdr3_length: 14; cdr3_nt: TGTGCCATCAGTGAGGCGGGATCCGGATATGGCTACACCTTC; cdr3_aa: CAISEAGSGYGYTF
d_call: -; j_call: TRBJ1-1; clone_size: few; v_call: TRBV28; cdr3_length: 12; cdr3_nt: TGTGCCAGCAGTTTCTCAAACGGTTTGGCTTTCTTT; cdr3_aa: CASSFSNGLAFF
d_call: -; j_call: TRBJ2-2; clone_size: once; v_call: TRBV29-1; cdr3_length: 12; cdr3_nt: TGCAGCGTTGAACAAAACACCGGGGAGCTGTTTTTT; cdr3_aa: CSVEQNTGELFF
d_call: TRBD1; j_call: TRBJ1-1; clone_size: -; v_call: TRBV6-5; cdr3_length: 11; cdr3_nt: TGTGCCAGCAGTTATAGGGGGCGAGCTTTCTTT; cdr3_aa: CASSYRGRAFF
d_call: -; j_call: TRBJ2-1; clone_size: -; v_call: TRBV28; cdr3_length: 16; cdr3_nt: TGTGCCAGCTCCCGCCCCGGGACTCCAACGGCCAATGAGCAGTTCTTC; cdr3_aa: CASSRPGTPTANEQFF
d_call: -; j_call: TRBJ2-1; clone_size: few; v_call: TRBV9; cdr3_length: 13; cdr3_nt: TGTGCCAGCAGCGCGGGACTCTTCAATGAGCAGTTCTTC; cdr3_aa: CASSAGLFNEQFF
d_call: -; j_call: TRBJ2-5; clone_size: -; v_call: TRBV3-1/TRBV3-2; cdr3_length: 16; cdr3_nt: TGTGCCAGCAGCCATATCGCATTTCCAGGGGAGGAGACCCAGTACTTC; cdr3_aa: CASSHIAFPGEETQYF
d_call: -; j_call: TRBJ2-2; clone_size: few; v_call: TRBV25-1; cdr3_length: 15; cdr3_nt: TGTGCCAGCAGCTTCACAGGGAGGGACACCGGGGAGCTGTTTTTT; cdr3_aa: CASSFTGRDTGELFF
d_call: -; j_call: TRBJ1-5; clone_size: once; v_call: TRBV2; cdr3_length: 14; cdr3_nt: TGTGCCAGCAGTGAGAGGTCCAGCAATCAGCCCCAGCATTTT; cdr3_aa: CASSERSSNQPQHF
d_call: TRBD2; j_call: TRBJ2-7; clone_size: once; v_call: TRBV18; cdr3_length: 16; cdr3_nt: TGTGCCAGCTCACCTAACGGACTAGCGGGAGGCAACGAGCAGTACTTC; cdr3_aa: CASSPNGLAGGNEQYF
d_call: TRBD1; j_call: TRBJ2-2; clone_size: -; v_call: TRBV5-1; cdr3_length: 15; cdr3_nt: TGCGCCAGCAGCGTCACGACAGGGTCGAAGGGGGAGCTGTTTTTT; cdr3_aa: CASSVTTGSKGELFF
d_call: -; j_call: TRBJ2-7; clone_size: -; v_call: TRBV21-1; cdr3_length: 13; cdr3_nt: TGTGCCAGCAGCATGACAGTCTCCTACGAGCAGTACTTC; cdr3_aa: CASSMTVSYEQYF
d_call: TRBD2; j_call: TRBJ2-1; clone_size: once; v_call: TRBV29-1; cdr3_length: 15; cdr3_nt: TGCAGCGTTTACCTTAGCGGGAGGGCCTACAATGAGCAGTTCTTC; cdr3_aa: CSVYLSGRAYNEQFF
d_call: TRBD1; j_call: TRBJ1-2; clone_size: -; v_call: TRBV7-3; cdr3_length: 14; cdr3_nt: TGTGCCAGCAGCCCAGGGGGCACTAACTATGGCTACACCTTC; cdr3_aa: CASSPGGTNYGYTF
d_call: -; j_call: TRBJ2-2; clone_size: once; v_call: TRBV7-2; cdr3_length: 16; cdr3_nt: TGTGCCAGCAGCCCGCGGAGGGAGACGGTAACCGGGGAGCTGTTTTTT; cdr3_aa: CASSPRRETVTGELFF
d_call: TRBD1; j_call: TRBJ1-5; clone_size: once; v_call: TRBV4-3; cdr3_length: 17; cdr3_nt: TGCGCCAGCAGCCAGGATGCCGGGACAGGGTCGAGTCAGCCCCAGCATTTT; cdr3_aa: CASSQDAGTGSSQPQHF